This note documents a single TCR beta chain sequence. For the second PCR, which ran for 7 to 11 cycles, a sample-barcoded 5' primer and a J-beta primer mix were used. TCRdb passed the 5' RACE reads through MiXCR, listing each CDR3 protein once. The profile shows about a million distinct CDR3 sequences, roughly half of them singletons. The source of the sample is a study of blood T cells in healthy people across ages. V lost 2 bases, J lost 1 base, and 7 bases lay in between. Germline V lookup: CDR1 SGHVS, CDR2 FQNEAQ. The length of the CDR3 is 14 residues. Sample: blood. The rearrangement links TRBV7-8 to TRBJ2-3; D is uncertain. The receptor comes from an older woman in good health. The CDR3 DNA follows: TGTGCCAGCAGCTTAAGTCCAGGCACAGATACGCAGTATTTT. The encoded protein is CASSLSPGTDTQYF.